Listed below are T cell receptor beta chains from one sample, sequenced in a study of type 1 and type 2 diabetes patients. MiXCR was run by TCRdb on the multiplex PCR reads, yielding one entry per CDR3 protein. The sample includes about 270,000 distinct CDR3 sequences, approximately 50% of them seen just once. Sequenced: peripheral blood mononuclear cells (PBMCs). These receptors all stem from a man aged 18 to 35 with type 2 diabetes. Both conserved end residues are part of each CDR3. A D gene is named only where the DNA matches it firmly. Some rows mark clone size as missing; the rest say once, few, many or name a class of expanded clone.

>.|.|TRBJ1-1|TRBV29-1
TGTGGGACGGAGATGAACACTGAAGCTTTCTTT
CGTEMNTEAFF
>.|.|TRBJ1-6|TRBV19
TGTGCCAGCAGTCCAAGTCAGGGCCGGAATTCACCCCTCCACTTT
CASSPSQGRNSPLHF
>.|TRBD1|TRBJ2-7|TRBV7-2
TGTGCCAGCAGCTTAAGACAGGGGGTCGGCTACGAGCAGTACTTC
CASSLRQGVGYEQYF
>.|.|TRBJ1-2|TRBV7-8
TGTGCCAGCAGCTTAGGTAGTATCGAGTATGGCTACACCTTC
CASSLGSIEYGYTF
>.|.|TRBJ1-6|TRBV28
TGTGCCAGCACCCAACAGGGTTCACCCCTCCACTTT
CASTQQGSPLHF
>few|TRBD1|TRBJ2-5|TRBV7-2
TGTGCCAGCAGCTTAGCCGGGACAGGAGCCGGCCAAGAGACCCAGTACTTC
CASSLAGTGAGQETQYF
>few|.|TRBJ1-4|TRBV5-1
TGCGCCAGCAGCCCCGGACCGGATGAAAAACTGTTTTTT
CASSPGPDEKLFF
>.|.|TRBJ2-2|TRBV7-9
TGTGCCAGCAGCCCACAGGAACGGAACACCGGGGGGCTGTTTTTT
CASSPQERNTGGLFF
>few|.|TRBJ2-2|TRBV19
TGTGCCAGTAGTATGGGTAGGGAGCTGTTTTTT
CASSMGRELFF
>.|.|TRBJ2-4|TRBV15
TGTGCCACCAGCAGAGATTCGTCGGGTCTAGCCAAAAACATTCAGTACTTC
CATSRDSSGLAKNIQYF
>.|.|TRBJ2-5|TRBV5-1
TGCGCCAGCTCAACTGAGGGTTCAGAGACCCAGTACTTC
CASSTEGSETQYF
>few|.|TRBJ2-1|TRBV24-1
TGTGCCACCAGTGATAGGCGGGATGAGCAGTTCTTC
CATSDRRDEQFF
>.|.|TRBJ1-5|TRBV20-1
TGCAGTGCTAGAGATGGGGGACGGGCACATCAGCCCCAGCATTTT
CSARDGGRAHQPQHF
>.|.|TRBJ1-5|TRBV7-6
TGTGCCAGCAGCTTAGCTGAACACGGTTACAATCAGCCCCAGCATTTT
CASSLAEHGYNQPQHF
>.|.|TRBJ2-7|TRBV12-3/TRBV12-4
TGTGCCAGCAGTTTAGCGCCCGGGGGCGCGCTCTACGAGCAGTACTTC
CASSLAPGGALYEQYF
>few|.|TRBJ1-2|TRBV4-2
TGTGCCAGCAGCCAAGATAACTTGGCGGGAACCGGCTACACCTTC
CASSQDNLAGTGYTF
>.|TRBD1|TRBJ1-1|TRBV7-2
TGTGCCAGCAGCTTAGGCTTTTTCGACAGGGGGCACATACTAAGCCCGAACACTGAAGCTTTCTTT
CASSLGFFDRGHILSPNTEAFF
>.|.|TRBJ2-7|TRBV14
TGTGCCAGCAGCCGGGGAAACGGATACTACGAGCAGTACTTC
CASSRGNGYYEQYF
>few|.|TRBJ1-1|TRBV7-8
TGTGCCAGCAGCTCCCCCTCTGAAGCTTTCTTT
CASSSPSEAFF
>few|.|TRBJ1-2|TRBV2
TGTGCCACCGTGGGACGGGGGTTTAACTATGGCTACACCTTC
CATVGRGFNYGYTF
>.|.|TRBJ1-1|TRBV19
TGTGCCAGTAGTTCCCTTCGCGGCACTGAAGCTTTCTTT
CASSSLRGTEAFF
>.|.|TRBJ1-6|TRBV30
TGTGCCTGGAGTGTTCAGGGAAAGAATTCACCCCTCCACTTT
CAWSVQGKNSPLHF
>few|.|TRBJ1-1|TRBV28
TGTGCCAGCAGCCGCGACAGTTACACTGAAGCTTTCTTT
CASSRDSYTEAFF
>.|.|TRBJ1-1|TRBV29-1
TGCAGCGTTGAAGATGGCAGAGTTGAAGCTTTCTTT
CSVEDGRVEAFF
>many|.|TRBJ2-5|TRBV7-6
TGTGCCAGCAGTCTAGGGGGGGGAGAGACCCAGTACTTC
CASSLGGGETQYF
>.|.|TRBJ1-2|TRBV28
TGTGCCAGCAGTTTCCCAGGGCGTAACTATGGCTACACCTTC
CASSFPGRNYGYTF
>once|TRBD1|TRBJ1-1|TRBV19
TGTGCCAGTGCCAGGGGGGCCACTGAAGCTTTCTTT
CASARGATEAFF
>.|.|TRBJ2-5|TRBV4-1
TGTGCCAGCAGTCCCGTCGGGCTCCAAGAGACCCAGTACTTC
CASSPVGLQETQYF
>.|.|TRBJ2-6|TRBV7-6
TGTGCCAGCAGACCGGGACTGAGCTCTGGGGCCAACGTCCTGACTTTC
CASRPGLSSGANVLTF